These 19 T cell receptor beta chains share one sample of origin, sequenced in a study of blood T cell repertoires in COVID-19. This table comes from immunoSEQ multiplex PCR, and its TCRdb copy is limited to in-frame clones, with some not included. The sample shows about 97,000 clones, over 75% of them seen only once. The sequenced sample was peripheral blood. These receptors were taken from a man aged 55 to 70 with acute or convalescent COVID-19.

The CDR3, as DNA: TGTGCCAGCAGCGGCCCGGGAGATACGCAGTATTTT. Encoded protein: CASSGPGDTQYF. The genes are TRBV9 and TRBJ2-3; D call uncertain. V lost 3 bases and J lost 5, with 7 bases in between. Germline lookup yields CDR1 SGDLS and CDR2 YYNGEE. The CDR3 sequence is 12 residues long.

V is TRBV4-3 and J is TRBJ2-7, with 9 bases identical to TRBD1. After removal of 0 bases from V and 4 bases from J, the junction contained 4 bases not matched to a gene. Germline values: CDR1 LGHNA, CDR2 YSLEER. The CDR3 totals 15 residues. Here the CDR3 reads CASSQDGTGIYEQYF. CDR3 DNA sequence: TGCGCCAGCAGCCAAGATGGGACAGGGATTTACGAGCAGTACTTC.

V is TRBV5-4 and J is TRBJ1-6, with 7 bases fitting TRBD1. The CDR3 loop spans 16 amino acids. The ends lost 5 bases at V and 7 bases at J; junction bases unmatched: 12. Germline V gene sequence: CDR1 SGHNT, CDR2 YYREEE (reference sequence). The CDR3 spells CASSRIAGTENSPLHF. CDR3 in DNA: TGTGCCAGCAGTCGTATAGCCGGGACAGAAAATTCACCCCTCCACTTT.

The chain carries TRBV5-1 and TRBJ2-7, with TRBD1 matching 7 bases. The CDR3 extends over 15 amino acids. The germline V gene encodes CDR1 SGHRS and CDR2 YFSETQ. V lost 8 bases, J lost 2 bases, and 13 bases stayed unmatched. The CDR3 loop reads CARNLEGTAPYEQYF. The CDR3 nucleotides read TGCGCCAGAAACCTAGAAGGGACAGCGCCCTACGAGCAGTACTTC.

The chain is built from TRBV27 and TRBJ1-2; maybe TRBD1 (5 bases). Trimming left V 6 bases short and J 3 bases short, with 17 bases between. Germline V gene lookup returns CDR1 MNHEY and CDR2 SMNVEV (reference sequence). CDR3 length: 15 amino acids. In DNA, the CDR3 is TGTGCCAGCAGAGGACTAGGGGTAAGGGACTATGGCTACACCTTC. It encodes CASRGLGVRDYGYTF.

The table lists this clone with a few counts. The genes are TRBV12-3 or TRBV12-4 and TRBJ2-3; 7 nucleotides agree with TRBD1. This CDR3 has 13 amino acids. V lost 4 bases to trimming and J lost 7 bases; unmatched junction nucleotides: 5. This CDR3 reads CASSYTGEYTQYF. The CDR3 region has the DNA TGTGCCAGCAGTTATACAGGGGAATATACGCAGTATTTT.

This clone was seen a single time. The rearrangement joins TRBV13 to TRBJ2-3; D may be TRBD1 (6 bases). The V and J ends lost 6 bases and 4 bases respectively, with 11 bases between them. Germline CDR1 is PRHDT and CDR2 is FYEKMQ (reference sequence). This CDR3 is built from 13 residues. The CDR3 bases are TGTGCCAGCAGTTTCAGGGGTCCAGATACGCAGTATTTT. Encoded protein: CASSFRGPDTQYF.

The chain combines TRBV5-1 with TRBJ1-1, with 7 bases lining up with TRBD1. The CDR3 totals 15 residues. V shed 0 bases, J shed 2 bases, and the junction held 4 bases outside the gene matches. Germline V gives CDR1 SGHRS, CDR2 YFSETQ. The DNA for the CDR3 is TGCGCCAGCAGCTTGGCAGGGGGTAGTAACACTGAAGCTTTCTTT. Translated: CASSLAGGSNTEAFF. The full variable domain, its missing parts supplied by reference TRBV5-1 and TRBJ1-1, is KAGVTQTPRYLIKTRGQQVTLSCSPISGHRSVSWYQQTPGQGLQFLFEYFSETQRNKGNFPGRFSGRQFSNSRSEMNVSTLELGDSALYLCASSLAGGSNTEAFFGQGTRLTVV.

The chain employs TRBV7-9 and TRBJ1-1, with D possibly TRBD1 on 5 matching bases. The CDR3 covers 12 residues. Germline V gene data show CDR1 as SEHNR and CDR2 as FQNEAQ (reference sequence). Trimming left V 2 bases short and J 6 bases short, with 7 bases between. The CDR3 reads CASSLQGSEAFF. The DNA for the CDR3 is TGTGCCAGCAGCTTACAGGGTTCTGAAGCTTTCTTT.

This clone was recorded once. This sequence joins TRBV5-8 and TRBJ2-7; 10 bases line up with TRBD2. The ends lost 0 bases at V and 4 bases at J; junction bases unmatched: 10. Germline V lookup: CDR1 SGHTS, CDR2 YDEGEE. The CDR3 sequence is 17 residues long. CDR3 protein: CASSLDRLAGVGYEQYF. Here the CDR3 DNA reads TGTGCCAGCAGCTTGGATCGGCTAGCGGGAGTAGGTTACGAGCAGTACTTC. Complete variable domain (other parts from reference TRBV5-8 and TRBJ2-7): EAGVTQSPTHLIKTRGQQATLRCSPISGHTSVYWYQQALGLGLQFLLWYDEGEERNRGNFPPRFSGRQFPNYSSELNVNALELEDSALYLCASSLDRLAGVGYEQYFGPGTRLTVT.

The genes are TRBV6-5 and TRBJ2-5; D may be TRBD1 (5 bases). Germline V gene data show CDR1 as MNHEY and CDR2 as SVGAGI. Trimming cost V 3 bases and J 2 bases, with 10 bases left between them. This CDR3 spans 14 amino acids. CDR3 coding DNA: TGTGCCAGCAGTTATTTTAGGGGTCAAGAGACCCAGTACTTC. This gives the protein CASSYFRGQETQYF.

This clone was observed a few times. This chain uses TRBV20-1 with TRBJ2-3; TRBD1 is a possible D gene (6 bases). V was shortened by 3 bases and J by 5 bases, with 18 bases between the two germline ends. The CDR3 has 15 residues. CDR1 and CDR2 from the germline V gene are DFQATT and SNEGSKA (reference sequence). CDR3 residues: CSASGQSSAVDTQYF. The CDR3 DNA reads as TGCAGTGCTAGTGGACAGAGTAGTGCTGTAGATACGCAGTATTTT.

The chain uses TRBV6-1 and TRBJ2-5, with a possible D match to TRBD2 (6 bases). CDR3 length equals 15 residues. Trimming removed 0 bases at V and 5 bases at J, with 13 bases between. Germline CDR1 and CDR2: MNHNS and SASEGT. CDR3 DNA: TGTGCCAGCAGTGAAGCCCCCGGGGGTAGCGAGACCCAGTACTTC. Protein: CASSEAPGGSETQYF.

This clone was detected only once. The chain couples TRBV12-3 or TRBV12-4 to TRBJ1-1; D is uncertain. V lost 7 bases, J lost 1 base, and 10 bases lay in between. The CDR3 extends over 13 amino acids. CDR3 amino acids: CASIARQNTEAFF. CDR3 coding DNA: TGTGCCAGCATCGCGCGACAGAACACTGAAGCTTTCTTT.

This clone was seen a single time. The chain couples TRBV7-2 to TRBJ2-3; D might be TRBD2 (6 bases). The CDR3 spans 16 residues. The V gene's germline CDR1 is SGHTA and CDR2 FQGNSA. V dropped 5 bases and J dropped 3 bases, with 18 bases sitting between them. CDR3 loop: CASSPQVGGMTDTQYF. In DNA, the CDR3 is TGTGCCAGCAGCCCCCAGGTGGGAGGAATGACAGATACGCAGTATTTT.

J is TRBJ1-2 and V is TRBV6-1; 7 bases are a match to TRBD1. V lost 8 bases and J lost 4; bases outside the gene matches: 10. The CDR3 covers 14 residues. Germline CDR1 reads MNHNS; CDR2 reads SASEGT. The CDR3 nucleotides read TGTGCCAGCCTTTTTGGGACAGCGACCTATGGCTACACCTTC. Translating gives CASLFGTATYGYTF.

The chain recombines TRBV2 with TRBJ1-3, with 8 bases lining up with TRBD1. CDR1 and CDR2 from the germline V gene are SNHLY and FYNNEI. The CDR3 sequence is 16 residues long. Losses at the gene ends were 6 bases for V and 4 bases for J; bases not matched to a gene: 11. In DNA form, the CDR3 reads TGTGCCAGCAGCGAGAACCAGGGGGCATCAGGAAACACCATATATTTT. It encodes CASSENQGASGNTIYF.

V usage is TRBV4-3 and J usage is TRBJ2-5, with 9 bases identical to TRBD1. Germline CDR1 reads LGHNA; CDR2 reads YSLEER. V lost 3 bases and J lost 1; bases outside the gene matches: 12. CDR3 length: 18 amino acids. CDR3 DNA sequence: TGCGCCAGCAGCCAGGAAACTACCGGGACAGGGCTCCAAGAGACCCAGTACTTC. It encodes CASSQETTGTGLQETQYF.

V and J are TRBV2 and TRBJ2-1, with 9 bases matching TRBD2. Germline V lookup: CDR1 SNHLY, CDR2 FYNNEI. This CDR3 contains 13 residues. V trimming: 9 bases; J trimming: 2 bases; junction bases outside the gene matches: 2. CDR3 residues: CASQREAYNEQFF. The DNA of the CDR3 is TGTGCCAGTCAGCGGGAGGCCTACAATGAGCAGTTCTTC.